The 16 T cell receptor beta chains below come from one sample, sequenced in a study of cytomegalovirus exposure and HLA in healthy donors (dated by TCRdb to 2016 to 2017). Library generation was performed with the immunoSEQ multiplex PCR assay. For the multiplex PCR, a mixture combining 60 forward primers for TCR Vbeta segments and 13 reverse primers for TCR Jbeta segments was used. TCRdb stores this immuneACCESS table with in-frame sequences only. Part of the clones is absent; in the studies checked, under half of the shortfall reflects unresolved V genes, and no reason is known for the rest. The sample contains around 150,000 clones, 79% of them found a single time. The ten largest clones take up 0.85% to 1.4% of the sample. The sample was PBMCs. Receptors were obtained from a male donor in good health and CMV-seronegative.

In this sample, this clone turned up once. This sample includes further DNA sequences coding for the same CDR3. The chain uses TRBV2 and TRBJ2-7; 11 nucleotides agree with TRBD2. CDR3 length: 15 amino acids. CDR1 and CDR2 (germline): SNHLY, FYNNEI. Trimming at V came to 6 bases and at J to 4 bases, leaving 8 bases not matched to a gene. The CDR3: CASRPTGTSGYEQYF. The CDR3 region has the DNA TGTGCCAGCAGGCCAACCGGGACTAGCGGTTACGAGCAGTACTTC. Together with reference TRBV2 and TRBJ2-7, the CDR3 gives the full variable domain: EPEVTQTPSHQVTQMGQEVILRCVPISNHLYFYWYRQILGQKVEFLVSFYNNEISEKSEIFDDQFSVERPDGSNFTLKIRSTKLEDSAMYFCASRPTGTSGYEQYFGPGTRLTVT.

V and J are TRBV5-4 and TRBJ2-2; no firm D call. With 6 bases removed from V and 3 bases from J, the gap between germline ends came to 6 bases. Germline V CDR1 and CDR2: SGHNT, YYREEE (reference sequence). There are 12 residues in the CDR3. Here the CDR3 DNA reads TGTGCCAGCACCACGGACACCGGGGAGCTGTTTTTT. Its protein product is CASTTDTGELFF. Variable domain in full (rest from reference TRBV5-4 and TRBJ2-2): ETGVTQSPTHLIKTRGQQVTLRCSSQSGHNTVSWYQQALGQGPQFIFQYYREEENGRGNFPPRFSGLQFPNYSSELNVNALELDDSALYLCASTTDTGELFFGEGSRLTVL.

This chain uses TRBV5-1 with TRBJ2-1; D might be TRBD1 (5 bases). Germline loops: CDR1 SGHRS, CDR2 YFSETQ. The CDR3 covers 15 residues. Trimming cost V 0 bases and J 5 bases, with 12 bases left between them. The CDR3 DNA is TGCGCCAGCAGCTTGGGTGGCAGGGCTGACAATGAGCAGTTCTTC. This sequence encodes CASSLGGRADNEQFF.

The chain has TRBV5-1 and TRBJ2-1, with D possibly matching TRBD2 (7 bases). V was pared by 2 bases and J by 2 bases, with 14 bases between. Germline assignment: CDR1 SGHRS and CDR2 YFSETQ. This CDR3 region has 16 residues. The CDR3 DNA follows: TGCGCCAGCAGCTTCCTGGCGGGGGCGACCTACAATGAGCAGTTCTTC. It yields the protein CASSFLAGATYNEQFF.

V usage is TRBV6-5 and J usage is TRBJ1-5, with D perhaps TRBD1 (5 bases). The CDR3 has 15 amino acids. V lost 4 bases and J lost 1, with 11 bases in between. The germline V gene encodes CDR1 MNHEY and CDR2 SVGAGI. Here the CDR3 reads CASSSGRISNQPQHF. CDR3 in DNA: TGTGCCAGCAGTTCAGGGAGGATCAGCAATCAGCCCCAGCATTTT.

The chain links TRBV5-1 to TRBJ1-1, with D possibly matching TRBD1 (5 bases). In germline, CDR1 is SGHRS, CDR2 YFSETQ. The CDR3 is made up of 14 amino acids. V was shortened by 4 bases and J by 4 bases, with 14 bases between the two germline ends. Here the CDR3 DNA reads TGCGCCAGCAGCCCCAGGGCTGAGACCACTGAAGCTTTCTTT. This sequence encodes CASSPRAETTEAFF. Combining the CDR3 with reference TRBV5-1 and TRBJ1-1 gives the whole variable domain KAGVTQTPRYLIKTRGQQVTLSCSPISGHRSVSWYQQTPGQGLQFLFEYFSETQRNKGNFPGRFSGRQFSNSRSEMNVSTLELGDSALYLCASSPRAETTEAFFGQGTRLTVV.

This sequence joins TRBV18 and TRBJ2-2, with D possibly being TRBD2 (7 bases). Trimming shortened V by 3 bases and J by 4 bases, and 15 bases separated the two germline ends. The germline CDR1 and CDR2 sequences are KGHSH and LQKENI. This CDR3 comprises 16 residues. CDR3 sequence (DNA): TGTGCCAGCTCACCTTTGACGGGGGGCCGCACCGGGGAGCTGTTTTTT. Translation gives CASSPLTGGRTGELFF.

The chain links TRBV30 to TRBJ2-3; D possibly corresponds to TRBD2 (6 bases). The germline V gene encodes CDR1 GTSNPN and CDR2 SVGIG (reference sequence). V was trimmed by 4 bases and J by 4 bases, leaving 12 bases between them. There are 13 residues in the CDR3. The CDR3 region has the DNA TGTGCCTGGACAGCAGGAGGGGCAGATACGCAGTATTTT. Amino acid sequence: CAWTAGGADTQYF.

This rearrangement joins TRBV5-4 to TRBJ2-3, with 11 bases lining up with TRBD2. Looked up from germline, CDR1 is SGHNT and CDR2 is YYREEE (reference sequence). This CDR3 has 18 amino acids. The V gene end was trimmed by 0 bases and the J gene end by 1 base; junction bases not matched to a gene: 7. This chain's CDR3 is CASSLGISGGAGTDTQYF. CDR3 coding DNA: TGTGCCAGCAGCTTGGGAATTAGCGGGGGGGCCGGCACAGATACGCAGTATTTT.

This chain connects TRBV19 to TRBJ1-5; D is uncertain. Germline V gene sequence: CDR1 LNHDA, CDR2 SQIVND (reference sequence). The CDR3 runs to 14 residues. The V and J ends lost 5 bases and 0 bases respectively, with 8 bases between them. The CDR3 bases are TGTGCCAGTAGTGACGGGTATAGCAATCAGCCCCAGCATTTT. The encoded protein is CASSDGYSNQPQHF.

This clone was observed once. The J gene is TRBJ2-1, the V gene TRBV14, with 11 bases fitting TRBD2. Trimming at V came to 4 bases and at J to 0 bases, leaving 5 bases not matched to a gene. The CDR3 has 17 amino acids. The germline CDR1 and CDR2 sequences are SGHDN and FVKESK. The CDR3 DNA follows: TGTGCCAGCAGCCCCTGGACTAGCGGGCTCTCCTACAATGAGCAGTTCTTC. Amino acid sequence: CASSPWTSGLSYNEQFF.

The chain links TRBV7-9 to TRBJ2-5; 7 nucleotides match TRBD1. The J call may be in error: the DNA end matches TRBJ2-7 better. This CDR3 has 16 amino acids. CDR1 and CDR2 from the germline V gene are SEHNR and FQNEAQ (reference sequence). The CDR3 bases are TGTGCCAGCAGCTCGAGGGGGACAGCCTCCAACTACGAGCAGTACTTC. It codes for CASSSRGTASNYEQYF.

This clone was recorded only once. CDR3 bases: TGTGCCAGTAGTATATCCTTGGTCGGGACCTACGAGCAGTACTTC. Protein product: CASSISLVGTYEQYF. The chain carries TRBV19 and TRBJ2-7; D is perhaps TRBD2 (5 bases). The germline V gene has CDR1 LNHDA and CDR2 SQIVND (reference sequence). The CDR3 totals 15 residues. V dropped 2 bases and J dropped 2 bases, with 13 bases sitting between them.

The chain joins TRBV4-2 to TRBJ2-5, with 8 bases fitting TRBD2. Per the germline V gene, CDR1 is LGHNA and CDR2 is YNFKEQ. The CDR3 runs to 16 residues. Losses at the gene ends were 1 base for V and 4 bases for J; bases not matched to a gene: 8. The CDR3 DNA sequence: TGTGCCAGCAGCCAAGCGGACGGGGGGGCGCGAGAGACCCAGTACTTC. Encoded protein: CASSQADGGARETQYF.

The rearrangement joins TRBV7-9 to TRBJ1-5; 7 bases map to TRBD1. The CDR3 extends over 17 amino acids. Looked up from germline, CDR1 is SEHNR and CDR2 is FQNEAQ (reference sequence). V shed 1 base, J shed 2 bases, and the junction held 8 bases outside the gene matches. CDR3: CASSLGAGQDGNQPQHF. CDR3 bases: TGTGCCAGCAGCTTAGGGGCCGGACAGGATGGCAATCAGCCCCAGCATTTT.

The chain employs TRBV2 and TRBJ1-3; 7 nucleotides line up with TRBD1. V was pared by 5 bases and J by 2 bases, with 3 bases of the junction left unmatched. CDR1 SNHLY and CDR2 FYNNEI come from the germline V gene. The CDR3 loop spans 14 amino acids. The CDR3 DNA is TGTGCCAGCAGTACCGGGACAGCTGGAAACACCATATATTTT. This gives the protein CASSTGTAGNTIYF.